The rows below give T cell receptor beta chains drawn from one sample of a study of cytomegalovirus exposure and HLA in healthy donors. Here immunoSEQ multiplex PCR was the method, and the copy in TCRdb shows in-frame clones only, minus some. Its table lists 56,000 or so clones. Specimen: PBMCs. Every receptor here comes from a man aged 35 to 55 in good health and CMV-seropositive. The CDR3 runs from the conserved cysteine through the conserved F or W. D genes are given only for firm matches.

D,V,J,CDR3,DNA
NA,TRBV5-6,TRBJ2-2,CASSLGQRNTGELFF,TGTGCCAGCAGCTTGGGACAGAGGAACACCGGGGAGCTGTTTTTT
NA,TRBV7-8,TRBJ1-1,CASSLEGLVGVTEAFF,TGTGCCAGCAGCTTAGAGGGATTGGTAGGGGTCACTGAAGCTTTCTTT
NA,TRBV6-5,TRBJ2-5,CASRGGGAGFETQYF,TGTGCCAGCAGGGGGGGCGGAGCGGGATTTGAGACCCAGTACTTC
NA,TRBV18,TRBJ2-2,CASSSDTTGELFF,TGTGCCAGCTCCTCCGACACCACCGGGGAGCTGTTTTTT
TRBD1,TRBV30,TRBJ2-3,CAWGTGGADTQYF,TGTGCCTGGGGGACAGGGGGCGCGGATACGCAGTATTTT
NA,TRBV6-6,TRBJ2-1,CASSPLGGANEQFF,TGTGCCAGCAGTCCGCTAGGGGGGGCCAATGAGCAGTTCTTC
TRBD1,TRBV9,TRBJ1-1,CASSFIPGQGATEAFF,TGTGCCAGCAGTTTCATACCGGGACAGGGGGCCACTGAAGCTTTCTTT
TRBD1,TRBV29-1,TRBJ2-7,CSVVGDRGNAYEQYF,TGCAGCGTGGTTGGGGACAGGGGAAATGCCTACGAGCAGTACTTC
TRBD1,TRBV9,TRBJ1-1,CASSRDSRNTEAFF,TGTGCCAGCAGTCGGGACAGCAGGAACACTGAAGCTTTCTTT
TRBD1,TRBV28,TRBJ2-2,CSLRQGKNTGELFF,TGTTCCCTTCGACAGGGAAAGAACACCGGGGAGCTGTTTTTT
NA,TRBV5-1,TRBJ2-2,CASSFTGAGELFF,TGCGCCAGCAGCTTCACCGGGGCCGGGGAGCTGTTTTTT
TRBD1,TRBV7-9,TRBJ2-7,CASSNPQGPTYEQYF,TGTGCCAGCAGCAACCCACAGGGGCCCACCTACGAGCAGTACTTC
TRBD2,TRBV27,TRBJ2-7,CASSPRVRGDEQYF,TGTGCCAGCAGTCCCCGGGTCCGGGGGGACGAGCAGTACTTC
TRBD1,TRBV10-3,TRBJ2-7,CAIVTGTGDSYEQYF,TGTGCCATCGTCACCGGGACAGGGGACAGCTACGAGCAGTACTTC
NA,TRBV7-7,TRBJ1-1,CASSPWGGMNTEAFF,TGTGCTAGCAGCCCCTGGGGGGGAATGAACACTGAAGCTTTCTTT
TRBD2,TRBV28,TRBJ2-1,CASSRGLAGQSYNEQFF,TGTGCCAGCAGTCGGGGACTAGCGGGCCAATCCTACAATGAGCAGTTCTTC
NA,TRBV28,TRBJ2-7,CATKESPTYEQYF,TGTGCTACTAAAGAGAGCCCTACCTACGAGCAGTACTTC